Presented here are 3 T cell receptor beta chains from one specimen sequenced in a study of blood T cell repertoires in COVID-19 (TCRdb year 2020). The library was obtained by the immunoSEQ multiplex PCR assay. The clones in this table, taken by TCRdb from immuneACCESS, are in-frame only. Not every clone is retained; where verified, under half of the shortfall comes from an unresolved V gene, and the cause of the rest is unknown. This sample has under 35,000 clones in its table, and around 83% of those were observed once. Roughly 23% of the sample rests with the top ten. The sequencing input was peripheral blood. The receptors shown here come from a man between 65 and 85 years old with active COVID-19.

V gene TRBV7-8 combines with J gene TRBJ1-4, with D perhaps TRBD1 (6 bases). The CDR3 has 15 amino acids. Per the germline V gene, CDR1 is SGHVS and CDR2 is FQNEAQ. V was pared by 5 bases and J by 5 bases, with 15 bases between. The CDR3 spells CASSPRTGPNEKLFF. DNA of the CDR3: TGTGCCAGCAGCCCCCGAACAGGGCCGAATGAAAAACTGTTTTTT.

This chain joins TRBV28 and TRBJ2-3, with D possibly TRBD2 on 7 matching bases. CDR1 and CDR2 from the germline V gene are MDHEN and SYDVKM. Trimming removed 2 bases at V and 8 bases at J, with 8 bases between. The CDR3 is made up of 12 amino acids. CDR3 amino acids: CASSLAGATQYF. The DNA for the CDR3 is TGTGCCAGCAGTTTAGCGGGGGCTACGCAGTATTTT. The variable domain in full, with the rest retrieved from reference TRBV28 and TRBJ2-3, is DVKVTQSSRYLVKRTGEKVFLECVQDMDHENMFWYRQDPGLGLRLIYFSYDVKMKEKGDIPEGYSVSREKKERFSLILESASTNQTSMYLCASSLAGATQYFGPGTRLTVL.

V is TRBV6-5 and J is TRBJ2-1, with D possibly being TRBD2 (5 bases). V was pared by 2 bases and J by 6 bases, with 14 bases between. The germline CDR1 and CDR2 sequences are MNHEY and SVGAGI. The CDR3 spans 15 residues. CDR3 sequence (DNA): TGTGCCAGCAGTTACGATTCGGGTCGGGGCAATGAGCAGTTCTTC. This gives the protein CASSYDSGRGNEQFF.